This record covers a single TCR beta chain. Antigen specificity is unknown. This sample is part of a study of vaccination effects on CD4 cells after COVID-19. The CDR3 contains 14 residues. V was cut by 8 bases and J by 0 bases, with 11 bases left in between. The germline CDR1 and CDR2 sequences are LNHDA and SQIVND (reference sequence). Sequencing was performed with immunoSEQ multiplex PCR; in TCRdb, only in-frame clones are kept and a portion is missing. The table includes tens of thousands of clones, about 76% detected once. CD4+ T cells specific for antigen were expanded with viral peptide pools by the ViraFEST assay before sequencing. Following culture for nine to ten days, CD4+ T cells were isolated. Nucleocapsid antibody tests were negative, and the vaccine recipients had no prior SARS-CoV-2 infection. Fewer than 2.5 million PBMC were seeded per well and grown in the presence of roughly 10 IU/ml IL-2 and 9.5 to 10 ug/ml peptides.

The sample consisted of CD4+ T cells from PBMCs cultured with SARS-CoV-2 spike peptides, taken before COVID-19 vaccination. This TCR was recovered from a human donor who received a COVID-19 vaccine. The chain employs TRBV19 and TRBJ2-1, with a tentative D call TRBD1 (5 bases). The CDR3 DNA is TGTGCCAGTGCCCGACAGAGCTCCTACAATGAGCAGTTCTTC. As protein: CASARQSSYNEQFF.